This T cell receptor beta chain came from a study of beta chain features in type 1 diabetes. The overall study: On cell yields, gender and age, patients and healthy donors were similar.

Reverse transcribing all isolated RNA meant expressed TCRB transcripts were sequenced. Some clones are missing from TCRdb's copy, which holds only in-frame ones; the method was immunoSEQ multiplex PCR. The data contain roughly 280,000 clones, less than 30% of them singletons. Study-wide points: In the patient group, naive, central memory and Treg TCRB repertoires seemed more alike than in the healthy donor group. In every one of the four CD4+ subsets, TCRB CDR3s were moderately but significantly shorter in Type 1 diabetes patients.

One heparinised blood draw averaging around 100 mL was given by each donor. Purity above 98% was achieved in all sorted populations. As to this clone: Its antigen remains unknown. Other DNA sequences in the sample encode the same CDR3.

This CDR3 has 12 amino acids. The trim removed 7 bases at V and 4 bases at J, leaving 1 base unmatched. The V gene's germline CDR1 is SNHLY and CDR2 FYNNEI. This receptor was obtained from a woman aged 25 to 39 with type 1 diabetes. The sequencing sample was made of naive CD4+ T cells from blood. The chain has TRBV2 and TRBJ2-5; 9 nucleotides match TRBD2. CDR3 residues: CASKAGGETQYF. The DNA for the CDR3 is TGTGCCAGCAAAGCGGGAGGAGAGACCCAGTACTTC.